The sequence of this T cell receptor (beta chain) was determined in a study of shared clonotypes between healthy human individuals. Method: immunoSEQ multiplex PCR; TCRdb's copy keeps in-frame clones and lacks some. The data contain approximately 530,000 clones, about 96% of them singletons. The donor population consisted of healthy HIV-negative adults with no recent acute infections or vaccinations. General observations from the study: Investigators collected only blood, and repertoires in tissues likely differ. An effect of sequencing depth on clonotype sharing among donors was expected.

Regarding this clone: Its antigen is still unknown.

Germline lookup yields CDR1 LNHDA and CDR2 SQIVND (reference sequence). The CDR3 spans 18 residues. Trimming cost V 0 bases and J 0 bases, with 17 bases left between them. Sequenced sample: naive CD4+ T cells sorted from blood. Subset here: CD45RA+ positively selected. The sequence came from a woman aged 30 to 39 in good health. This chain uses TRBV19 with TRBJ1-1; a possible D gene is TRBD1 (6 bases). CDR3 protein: CASSIDPPGGHMNTEAFF. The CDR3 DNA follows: TGTGCCAGTAGTATAGATCCTCCCGGGGGCCACATGAACACTGAAGCTTTCTTT.